This T cell receptor (beta chain) was sequenced during a study of T-cell memory formation after mild COVID-19. Overall study context: Largely donor-specific TCR clusters were found. Notes on the study in general: The finding that pre-infection memory included some responding clones suggested that cross-reactive memory joined.

V was trimmed by 0 bases and J by 3 bases, leaving 18 bases between them. The germline V gene encodes CDR1 DFQATT and CDR2 SNEGSKA (reference sequence). CDR3 length: 17 amino acids. Concerning this clonotype itself: Its specificity is unknown.

Researchers used 5'RACE with constant-segment primers to make TCR alpha and TCR beta cDNA libraries that carry sample barcodes and UMIs. Using its own MiXCR run on the 5' RACE reads, TCRdb lists one record per CDR3 protein. The sample includes about 290,000 distinct CDR3 sequences, approximately 16% seen only once; the top ten take more than 20%. The TCR was taken from a man between 18 and 35 years old who had mild COVID-19 (a few samples of this study predate the infection). Cell type and time point are not known. The rearrangement uses TRBV20-1 and TRBJ2-4; perhaps D is TRBD1 or TRBD2 (6 bases each). Specimen: PBMCs or a T cell subset sorted from them (not recorded which). The DNA for the CDR3 is TGCAGTGCTAGAGATCCCAGGGGCGGGAATGTCAAAAACATTCAGTACTTC. Protein sequence: CSARDPRGGNVKNIQYF.